This T cell receptor beta chain was retrieved from a study of shared clonotypes between healthy human individuals (dated by TCRdb to 2018 to 2021). With respect to the entire study: The cohort included a few men and two women between 18 and 49 years of age. To estimate repertoire size and how much clonotypes are shared between individuals, the study performed deep sequencing of blood TCR repertoires from about 5 healthy adults. For each donor, CD4 naive and CD4 memory were each run on three plates, CD8 naive on two plates, and CD8 memory on one plate. Libraries were prepared and TCR repertoires were sequenced by different laboratories using diverse techniques, in order to increase sequencing depth and limit assay-specific biases. Leukapheresis yielded between about 0.8 and 8.9 billion PBMCs per donor. Findings and caveats that apply to the study as a whole: Larger estimated clonotype richness was generally found for naive subsets than for memory subsets. Clonotypes shared by all four sorted-subset donors showed higher generation probabilities than non-shared clonotypes. Even with the large sequencing depth, rarefaction of the sorted-subset datasets indicated that sequencing was incomplete. Sharing across a few donors was observed for 4.5% to 6.5% of naive CD4, about 4% of naive CD8, 2% to 2.5% of memory CD4, and roughly 0.4% of memory CD8 clonotypes. Because the study included only a small number of donors, the genetic and exposure-history diversity represented was limited. Pairwise subsampling led to the expectation that sequencing depth would affect the degree of clonotype sharing among donors. Only blood was sampled, and tissue TCR repertoires likely differ from those in blood.

The CDR3 runs 15 residues from the cysteine to the phenylalanine. Only the CDR3 DNA is retained, 45 bases long and in frame from the first base. The germline V gene (reference sequence) specifies LNHDA as CDR1 and SQIVND as CDR2. Trimmed from V: 5 bases; trimmed from J: 8 bases; junction bases lacking a gene match: 11. TCR CDR3 regions were amplified from genomic DNA by multiplex PCR using the deep immunoSEQ assay. Extracted genomic DNA from each cell subset was distributed evenly across all wells of several immunoSEQ 96-well plates, and each plate was treated as a replicate. For sorted subsets, each replicate PCR was loaded with approximately 200 ng genomic DNA, equivalent to about 30,000 T cell genomes. Purified libraries were quantified with a Qubit 3.0 fluorometer, sized on a Bioanalyzer 2100, and re-quantified with the KAPA Library Quantification kit. Every immunoSEQ 96-well plate was sequenced on a separate single-read 150-cycle Illumina NextSeq 550 flow cell. The study's own analysis went as follows. Because the immunoSEQ output included only junctional sequences and no quality scores, the filtering could not be the same as the filtering used for full-length reads. To assign V/J genes and CDR3, sequences were annotated against IMGT germline references using PyIR, a Python wrapper for IgBLAST v1.9. Any read was removed if the V/J assignment was weak (E-value above 1e-6), the CDR3 was missing, or the read contained stop codons, out-of-frame junctions, or ambiguous translated residues. A V3J clonotype was defined by an identical inferred V gene, J gene, and CDR3 amino acid sequence. To compute the percentage overlap between repertoires, the number of shared unique clonotypes was divided by the size of the smaller repertoire. Three approaches were used to assess repertoire richness: RTK rarefaction, the Chao1 estimator, and Recon v2.1 estimates of unobserved clonotypes. Generation probabilities were computed with OLGA for all TCRbeta clonotypes obtained by the gDNA method from several donors. TCRdb obtained this table from immuneACCESS and retained in-frame rearrangements with V and J assigned. These tables miss some clones; where compared with another copy, unresolved V genes account for less than half of the shortfall, and the remainder is unexplained. V and J calls and clone size are given by that table; D and trimming were obtained from the DNA. The sample table contains 600,000 to 700,000 clones; only one count was recorded for about three quarters of them. The biggest ten clones account for roughly 1.9% of the sample.

The donors were healthy, HIV-negative adults who had no recently reported acute infections or vaccinations. Every donor was a Caucasian adult residing in Nashville, Tennessee, USA. CD4+ T cells were enriched by magnetic negative selection, after which naive cells were positively selected on CD45RA and the negative fraction was taken as the memory subset. After blood collection by leukapheresis, PBMCs were isolated using Ficoll-Histopaque density gradient centrifugation and then cryopreserved in the vapor phase of liquid nitrogen. Analytical flow cytometry was used to check the purity and quantity of each magnetically sorted T cell population. From each sorted fraction, genomic DNA was isolated and quantified by UV absorbance on a Nanodrop 2000c. Comments on this clone: What this receptor recognizes is not known. No base quality information exists; no much larger clone differs at one position.

The clonotype originates from a woman aged 30 to 39 in good health. Sequenced material: memory CD4+ T cells sorted from blood. The cell subset or site label, as the study defines it: CD45RA-negative fraction. The chain joins TRBV19 to TRBJ1-2; 10 junctional bases match TRBD1. The CDR3 loop reads CASSGQDRGLFGYTF. The sequenced DNA: TGTGCCAGTAGTGGCCAAGACAGGGGGCTTTTCGGCTACACCTTC.